One T cell receptor (beta chain) is described in this entry. What it binds is not known. Germline values: CDR1 KGHSH, CDR2 LQKENI. Trimming shortened V by 5 bases and J by 6 bases, and 16 bases separated the two germline ends. CDR3 size: 15 residues. Using a J-beta primer mix together with a sample-barcoded 5' primer, a second PCR was run for about 6 to 11 cycles. TCRdb passed the 5' RACE reads through MiXCR, listing each CDR3 protein once. The table shows about 570,000 distinct CDR3 sequences, with approximately 30% occurring only once. Each donor gave approximately 9.1 milliliters of peripheral blood. This specimen belongs to a study of blood T cells in healthy people across ages. Study-level results: Across the age range, TCR beta diversity per million T cells fell in a roughly linear way. Bulk PBMC profiling left naive and antigen-experienced comparisons inconclusive.

V usage is TRBV18 and J usage is TRBJ1-4; D is possibly TRBD1 (5 bases). The sequence was obtained from a woman in her 70s in good health. The specimen sequenced was blood. This CDR3 reads CASSSLLGGYEKLFF. In DNA, the CDR3 is TGTGCCAGCTCATCCCTTTTGGGGGGATATGAAAAACTGTTTTTT.